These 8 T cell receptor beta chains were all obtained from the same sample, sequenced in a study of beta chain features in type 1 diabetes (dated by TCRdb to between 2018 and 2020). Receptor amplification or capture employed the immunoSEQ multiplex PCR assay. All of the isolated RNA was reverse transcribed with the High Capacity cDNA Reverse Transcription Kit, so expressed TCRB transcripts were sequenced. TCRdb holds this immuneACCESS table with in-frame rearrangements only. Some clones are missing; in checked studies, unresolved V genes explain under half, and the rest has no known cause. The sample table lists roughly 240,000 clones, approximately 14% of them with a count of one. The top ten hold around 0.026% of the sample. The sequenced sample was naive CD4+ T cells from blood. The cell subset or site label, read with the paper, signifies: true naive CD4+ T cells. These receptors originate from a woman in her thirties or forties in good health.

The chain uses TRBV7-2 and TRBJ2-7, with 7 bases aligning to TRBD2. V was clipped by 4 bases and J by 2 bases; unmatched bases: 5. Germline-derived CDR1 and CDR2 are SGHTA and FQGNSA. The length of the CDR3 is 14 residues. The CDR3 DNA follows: TGTGCCAGCAGCTGGGTGCGGGGGACCTACGAGCAGTACTTC. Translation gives CASSWVRGTYEQYF.

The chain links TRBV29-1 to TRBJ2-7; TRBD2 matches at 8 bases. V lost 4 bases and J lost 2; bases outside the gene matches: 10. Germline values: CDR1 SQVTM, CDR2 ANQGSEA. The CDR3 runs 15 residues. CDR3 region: CSVGSPRGGPYEQYF. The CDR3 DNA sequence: TGCAGCGTTGGTAGTCCCCGCGGGGGGCCCTACGAGCAGTACTTC.

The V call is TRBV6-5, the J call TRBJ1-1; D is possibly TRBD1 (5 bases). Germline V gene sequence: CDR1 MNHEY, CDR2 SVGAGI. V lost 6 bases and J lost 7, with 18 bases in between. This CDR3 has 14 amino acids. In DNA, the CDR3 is TGTGCCAGCAGAAGGGGCAGGGCGAGAAGTGAAGCTTTCTTT. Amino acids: CASRRGRARSEAFF.

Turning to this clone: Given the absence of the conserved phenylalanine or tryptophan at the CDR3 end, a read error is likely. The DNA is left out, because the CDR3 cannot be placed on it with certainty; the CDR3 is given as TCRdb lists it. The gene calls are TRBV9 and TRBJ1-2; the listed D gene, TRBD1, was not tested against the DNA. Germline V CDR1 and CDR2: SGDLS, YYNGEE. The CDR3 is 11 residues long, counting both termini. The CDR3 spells CASSVWGPPVL.

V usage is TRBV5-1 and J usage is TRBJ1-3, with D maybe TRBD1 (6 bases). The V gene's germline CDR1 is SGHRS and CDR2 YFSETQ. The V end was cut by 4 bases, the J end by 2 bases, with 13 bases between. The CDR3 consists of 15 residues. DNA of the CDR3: TGCGCCAGCAGCCCGGCGCCAGGGGCTGGAAACACCATATATTTT. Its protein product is CASSPAPGAGNTIYF.

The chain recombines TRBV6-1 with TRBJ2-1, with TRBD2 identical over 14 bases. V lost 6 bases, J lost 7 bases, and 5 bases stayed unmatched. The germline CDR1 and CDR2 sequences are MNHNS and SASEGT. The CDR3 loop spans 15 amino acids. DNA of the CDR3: TGTGCCAGCAGCCAGACTAGCGGGGGGGCAAATGAGCAGTTCTTC. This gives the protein CASSQTSGGANEQFF.

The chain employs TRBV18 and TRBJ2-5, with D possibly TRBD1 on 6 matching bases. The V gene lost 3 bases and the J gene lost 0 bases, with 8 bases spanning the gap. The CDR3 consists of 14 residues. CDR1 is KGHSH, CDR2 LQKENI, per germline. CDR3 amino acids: CASSPPGDQETQYF. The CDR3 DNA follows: TGTGCCAGCTCACCCCCAGGGGACCAAGAGACCCAGTACTTC.

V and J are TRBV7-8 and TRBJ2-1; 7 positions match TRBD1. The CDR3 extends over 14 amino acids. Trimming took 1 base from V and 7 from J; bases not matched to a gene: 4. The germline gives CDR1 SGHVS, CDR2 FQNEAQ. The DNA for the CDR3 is TGTGCCAGCAGCTTAGTCCAGGGGGATAATGAGCAGTTCTTC. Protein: CASSLVQGDNEQFF.